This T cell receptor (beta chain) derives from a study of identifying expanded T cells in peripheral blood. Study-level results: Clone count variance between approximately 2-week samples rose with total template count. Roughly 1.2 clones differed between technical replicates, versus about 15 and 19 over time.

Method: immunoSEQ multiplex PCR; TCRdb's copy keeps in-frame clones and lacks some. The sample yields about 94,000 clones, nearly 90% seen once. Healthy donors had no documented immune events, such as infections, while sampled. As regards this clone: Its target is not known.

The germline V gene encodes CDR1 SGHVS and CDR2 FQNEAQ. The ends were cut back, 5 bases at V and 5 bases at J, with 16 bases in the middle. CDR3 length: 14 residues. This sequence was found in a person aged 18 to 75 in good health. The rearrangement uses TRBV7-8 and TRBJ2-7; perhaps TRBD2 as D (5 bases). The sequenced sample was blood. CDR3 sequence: CASSPPGLGDEQYF. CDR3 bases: TGTGCCAGCAGCCCCCCGGGTTTGGGAGACGAGCAGTACTTC.